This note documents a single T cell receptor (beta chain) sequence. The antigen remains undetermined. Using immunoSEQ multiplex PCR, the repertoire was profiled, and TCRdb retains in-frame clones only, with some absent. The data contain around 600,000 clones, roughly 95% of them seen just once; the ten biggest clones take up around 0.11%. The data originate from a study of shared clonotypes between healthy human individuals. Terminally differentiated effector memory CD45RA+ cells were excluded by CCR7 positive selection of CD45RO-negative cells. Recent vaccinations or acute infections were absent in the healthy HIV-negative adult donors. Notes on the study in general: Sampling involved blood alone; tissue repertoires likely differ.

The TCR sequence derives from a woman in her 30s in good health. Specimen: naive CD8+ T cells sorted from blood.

As DNA, the CDR3 is TGTGCCAGCAGTATCGGTCCGGGACTTCTTCTCGAGCAGTACTTC. Protein: CASSIGPGLLLEQYF. This chain uses TRBV28 with TRBJ2-7; D might be TRBD2 (6 bases). CDR3 size: 15 residues. Germline V gene sequence: CDR1 MDHEN, CDR2 SYDVKM. With 5 bases removed from V and 6 bases from J, the gap between germline ends came to 20 bases.